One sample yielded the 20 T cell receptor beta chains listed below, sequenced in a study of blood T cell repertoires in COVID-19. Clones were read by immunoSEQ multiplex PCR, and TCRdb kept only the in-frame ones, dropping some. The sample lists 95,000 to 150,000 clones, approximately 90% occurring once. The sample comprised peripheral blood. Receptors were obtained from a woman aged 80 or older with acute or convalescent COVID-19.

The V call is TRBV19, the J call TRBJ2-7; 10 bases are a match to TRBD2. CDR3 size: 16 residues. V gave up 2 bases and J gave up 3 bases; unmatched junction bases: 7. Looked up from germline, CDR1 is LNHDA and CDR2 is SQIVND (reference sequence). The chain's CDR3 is CASSITLASGGYEQYF. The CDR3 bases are TGTGCCAGTAGTATAACTCTGGCTAGCGGGGGCTACGAGCAGTACTTC.

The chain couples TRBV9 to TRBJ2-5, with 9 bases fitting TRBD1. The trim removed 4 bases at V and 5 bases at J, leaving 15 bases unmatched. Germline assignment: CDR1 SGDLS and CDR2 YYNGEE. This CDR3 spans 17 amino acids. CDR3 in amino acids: CASSLSLKQGAFETQYF. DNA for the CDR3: TGTGCCAGCAGCCTCAGCCTAAAACAGGGGGCATTTGAGACCCAGTACTTC.

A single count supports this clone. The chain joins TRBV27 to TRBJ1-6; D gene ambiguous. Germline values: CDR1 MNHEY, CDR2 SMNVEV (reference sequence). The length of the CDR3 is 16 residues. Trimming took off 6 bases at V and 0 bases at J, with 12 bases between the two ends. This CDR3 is CASRMEPSSYNSPLHF. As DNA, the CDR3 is TGTGCCAGCAGAATGGAACCTAGCTCCTATAATTCACCCCTCCACTTT.

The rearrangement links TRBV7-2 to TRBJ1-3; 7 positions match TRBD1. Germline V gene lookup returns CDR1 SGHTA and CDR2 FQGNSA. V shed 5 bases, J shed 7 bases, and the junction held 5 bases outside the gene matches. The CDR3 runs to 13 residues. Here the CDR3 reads CASSHRQGNTIYF. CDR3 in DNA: TGTGCCAGCAGCCACCGACAGGGTAACACCATATATTTT.

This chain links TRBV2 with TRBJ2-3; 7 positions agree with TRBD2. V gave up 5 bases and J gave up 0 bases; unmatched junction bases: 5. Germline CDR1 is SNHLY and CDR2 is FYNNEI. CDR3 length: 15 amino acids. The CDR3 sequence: CASSFNSGSTDTQYF. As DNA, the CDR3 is TGTGCCAGCAGTTTTAATAGCGGGAGCACAGATACGCAGTATTTT.

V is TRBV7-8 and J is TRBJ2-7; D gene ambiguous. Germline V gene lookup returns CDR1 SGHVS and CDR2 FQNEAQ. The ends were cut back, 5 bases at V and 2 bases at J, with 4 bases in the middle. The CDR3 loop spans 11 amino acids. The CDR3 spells CASSPAYEQYF. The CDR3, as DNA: TGTGCCAGCAGCCCTGCCTACGAGCAGTACTTC.

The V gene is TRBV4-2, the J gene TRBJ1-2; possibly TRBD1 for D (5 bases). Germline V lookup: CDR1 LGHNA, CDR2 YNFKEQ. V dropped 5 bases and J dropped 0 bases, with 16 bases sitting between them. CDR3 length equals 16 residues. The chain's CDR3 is CASSSPGGDTNYGYTF. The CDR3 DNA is TGTGCCAGCAGCTCCCCCGGGGGGGATACTAACTATGGCTACACCTTC.

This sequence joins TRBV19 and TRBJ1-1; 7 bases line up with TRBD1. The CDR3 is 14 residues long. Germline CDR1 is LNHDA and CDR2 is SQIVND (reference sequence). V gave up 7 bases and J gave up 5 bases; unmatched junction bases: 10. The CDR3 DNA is TGTGCCAGTACCCATCCCGACAGGGATACTGAAGCTTTCTTT. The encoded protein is CASTHPDRDTEAFF.

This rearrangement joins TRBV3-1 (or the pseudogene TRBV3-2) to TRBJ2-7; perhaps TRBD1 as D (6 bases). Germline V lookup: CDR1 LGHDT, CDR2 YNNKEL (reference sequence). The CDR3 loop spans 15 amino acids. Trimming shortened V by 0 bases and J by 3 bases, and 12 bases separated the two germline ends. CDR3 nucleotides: TGTGCCAGCAGCCAAGAAGGTGGACAGAGCTACGAGCAGTACTTC. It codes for CASSQEGGQSYEQYF.

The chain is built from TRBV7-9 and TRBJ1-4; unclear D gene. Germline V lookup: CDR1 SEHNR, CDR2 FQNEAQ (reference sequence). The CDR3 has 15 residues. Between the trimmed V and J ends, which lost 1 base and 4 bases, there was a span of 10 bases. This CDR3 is CASSLGANVNEKLFF. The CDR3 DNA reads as TGTGCCAGCAGCTTAGGGGCCAATGTTAATGAAAAACTGTTTTTT.

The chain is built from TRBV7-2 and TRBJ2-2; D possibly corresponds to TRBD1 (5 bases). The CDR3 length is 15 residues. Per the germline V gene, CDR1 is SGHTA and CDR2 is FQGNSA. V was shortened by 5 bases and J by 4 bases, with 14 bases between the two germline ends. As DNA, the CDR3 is TGTGCCAGCAGCCCTGGGGCCATAAGCACCGGGGAGCTGTTTTTT. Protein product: CASSPGAISTGELFF.

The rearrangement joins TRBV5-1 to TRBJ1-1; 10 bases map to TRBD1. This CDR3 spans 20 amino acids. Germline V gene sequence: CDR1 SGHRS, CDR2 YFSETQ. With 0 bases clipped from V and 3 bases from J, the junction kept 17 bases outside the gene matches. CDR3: CASSLVPSGTGVFLDTEAFF. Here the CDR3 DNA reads TGCGCCAGCAGCTTGGTCCCTTCCGGGACAGGGGTCTTTTTGGACACTGAAGCTTTCTTT.

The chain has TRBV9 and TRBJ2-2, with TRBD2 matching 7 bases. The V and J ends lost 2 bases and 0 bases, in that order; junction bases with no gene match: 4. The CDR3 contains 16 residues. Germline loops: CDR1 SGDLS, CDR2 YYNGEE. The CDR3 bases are TGTGCCAGCAGCGTGCGGCTAGCGGCGAACACCGGGGAGCTGTTTTTT. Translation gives CASSVRLAANTGELFF.

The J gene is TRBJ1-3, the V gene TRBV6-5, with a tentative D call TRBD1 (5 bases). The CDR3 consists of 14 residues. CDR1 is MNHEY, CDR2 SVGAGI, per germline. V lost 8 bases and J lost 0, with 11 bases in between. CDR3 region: CASRNRHSGNTIYF. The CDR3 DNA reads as TGTGCCAGCCGTAACAGGCACTCTGGAAACACCATATATTTT.

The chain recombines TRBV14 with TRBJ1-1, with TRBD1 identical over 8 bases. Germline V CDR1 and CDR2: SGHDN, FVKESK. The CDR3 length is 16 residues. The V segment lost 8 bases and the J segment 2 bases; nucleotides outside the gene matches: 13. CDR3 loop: CASSSGMTGVNTEAFF. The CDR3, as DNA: TGTGCCAGCTCATCGGGGATGACAGGGGTTAACACTGAAGCTTTCTTT. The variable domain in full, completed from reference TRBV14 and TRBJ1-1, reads EAGVTQFPSHSVIEKGQTVTLRCDPISGHDNLYWYRRVMGKEIKFLLHFVKESKQDESGMPNNRFLAERTGGTYSTLKVQPAELEDSGVYFCASSSGMTGVNTEAFFGQGTRLTVV.

The CDR3 region has the DNA TGCGCCAGCAGCCTTTCGGGGAGTTTATTCACAGATACGCAGTATTTT. Translation: CASSLSGSLFTDTQYF. The genes are TRBV4-1 and TRBJ2-3; D may be TRBD2 (5 bases). CDR1 MGHRA and CDR2 YSYEKL come from the germline V gene. Trimming cost V 4 bases and J 2 bases, with 16 bases left between them. This CDR3 region has 16 residues.

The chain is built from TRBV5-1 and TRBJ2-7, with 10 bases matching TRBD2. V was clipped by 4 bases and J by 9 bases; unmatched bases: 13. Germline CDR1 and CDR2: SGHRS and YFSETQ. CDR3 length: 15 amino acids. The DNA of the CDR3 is TGCGCCAGCAGCCCGATACTAGCGGGGTCCGCGGGGCAGTACTTC. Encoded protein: CASSPILAGSAGQYF.

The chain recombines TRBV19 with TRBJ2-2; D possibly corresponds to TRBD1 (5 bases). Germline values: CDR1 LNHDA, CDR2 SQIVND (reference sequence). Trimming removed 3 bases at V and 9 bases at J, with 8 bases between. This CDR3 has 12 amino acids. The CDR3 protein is CASSMTARELFF. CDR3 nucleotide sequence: TGTGCCAGTAGTATGACAGCCCGGGAGCTGTTTTTT.

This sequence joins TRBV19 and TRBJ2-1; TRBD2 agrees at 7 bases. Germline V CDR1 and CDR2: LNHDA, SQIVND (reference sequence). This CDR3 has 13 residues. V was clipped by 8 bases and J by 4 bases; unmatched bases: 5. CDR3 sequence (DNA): TGTGCCAGTGCAAAAGCGGGGTACAATGAGCAGTTCTTC. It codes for CASAKAGYNEQFF.

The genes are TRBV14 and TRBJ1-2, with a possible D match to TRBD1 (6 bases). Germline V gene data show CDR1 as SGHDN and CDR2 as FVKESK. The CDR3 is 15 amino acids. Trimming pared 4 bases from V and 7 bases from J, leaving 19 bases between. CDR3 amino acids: CASSPSGQGRPGYTF. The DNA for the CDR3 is TGTGCCAGCAGCCCCTCTGGGCAGGGGCGACCTGGCTACACCTTC. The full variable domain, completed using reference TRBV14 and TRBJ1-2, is EAGVTQFPSHSVIEKGQTVTLRCDPISGHDNLYWYRRVMGKEIKFLLHFVKESKQDESGMPNNRFLAERTGGTYSTLKVQPAELEDSGVYFCASSPSGQGRPGYTFGSGTRLTVV.